This T cell receptor (beta chain) was identified during a study of blood T cell repertoires in COVID-19 (dated by TCRdb to about 2020). Notes on the research overall: Samples from collaborators originated in the United States, Italy and Spain and spanned both the acute and convalescent phases of COVID-19. The material from the prospective study consisted of cDNA or gDNA derived from T cells, B-cell-depleted T cells, or PBMCs. The dataset comprised deeply sampled blood TCRbeta repertoires from subjects exposed to, actively infected with, or recovered from COVID-19. The repertoires were released in a freely available public database intended as a resource for research on the immune response to SARS-CoV-2. Samples were obtained from the ongoing ImmuneRACE study (first 160 participants) and from over 1,000 subjects provided by 6 global collaborators. Sample metadata almost always included a de-identified subject ID, COVID-19 status, age in years and sex. Where available, HLA class I and class II types were obtained from metadata supplied by the sample provider rather than from assay-based typing.

Study-wide conclusions, independent of this receptor: Clinical and demographic metadata were provided uncurated, with the amount varying by source and participant.

Turning to this clone: Its specific antigen is unknown. No clone much larger than this one lies a single base away; base qualities are absent.

TCRbeta CDR3 regions were amplified from genomic DNA using the immunoSEQ Assay, a bias-controlled multiplex PCR. The paper's data handling went like this. Within the assay, amplification of reference gene primers was used to estimate how many nucleated cells each sample contained. To quantify the absolute abundance of each unique TCRbeta CDR3 rearrangement, sequence reads were collapsed and filtered. For each sample, productive Simpson clonality was calculated as the square root of Simpson's diversity index across productive rearrangements. TCRdb stores this immuneACCESS table with in-frame sequences only. Part of the clones is absent; in the studies checked, under half of the shortfall reflects unresolved V genes, and no reason is known for the rest. V and J calls and clone size are given by that table; D and trimming were obtained from the DNA. This sample has about 110,000 clones in its table, and under 80% of those were observed once. The ten largest clones add up to roughly a fifth of the sample.

Taken from the germline V gene, the CDR1 and CDR2 loops are SGHRS and YFSETQ. V sheds 0 bases and J sheds 4 bases, leaving 11 bases between their ends. Including the terminal cysteine and phenylalanine, the CDR3 comprises 15 residues. Just CDR3 DNA is preserved here, 45 bases in frame from base 1. Collaborating institutions collected whole blood in K2EDTA tubes following their own protocols. For TCRbeta analysis, collaborators shipped samples as frozen whole blood, isolated PBMCs, or DNA extracted from either of those sample types. Sequencing was done on a sample of peripheral blood. The origin of this receptor is a woman aged 70-85 years with acute or convalescent COVID-19. This chain is built from TRBV5-1 and TRBJ2-1; a weak D assignment points to TRBD1 (5 bases agree). Here is the DNA: TGCGCCAGCAGCTTGGTGGCAGGGATGTACAATGAGCAGTTCTTC. It encodes CASSLVAGMYNEQFF.